The next 27 T cell receptor beta chains were all read from a single sample in a study of T cell responses to AZD1222 COVID-19 vaccine. Sequencing was performed with immunoSEQ multiplex PCR; in TCRdb, only in-frame clones are kept and a portion is missing. The sample consists of tens of thousands of clones, about 90% of them appearing once. Sequences were derived from peripheral blood, sampled on day 0 of AZD1222 vaccination. The receptors were sampled from an adult in good health.

The rearrangement uses TRBV5-6 and TRBJ2-1, with unresolved D. V was clipped by 2 bases and J by 7 bases, with 7 bases between them. This CDR3 has 12 amino acids. Germline CDR1 reads SGHDT; CDR2 reads YYEEEE. CDR3 residues: CASSFLGNEQFF. CDR3 bases: TGTGCCAGCAGCTTTCTCGGAAATGAGCAGTTCTTC.

The rearrangement joins TRBV7-2 to TRBJ1-5; unclear D gene. Germline V gene lookup returns CDR1 SGHTA and CDR2 FQGNSA. The CDR3 is 14 amino acids. V lost 2 bases, J lost 2 bases, and 7 bases lay in between. The CDR3 spells CASSLRQGNQPQHF. DNA of the CDR3: TGTGCCAGCAGCTTACGTCAGGGCAATCAGCCCCAGCATTTT.

This chain joins TRBV2 and TRBJ2-3; 7 positions match TRBD1. V lost 6 bases, J lost 11 bases, and 8 bases stayed unmatched. Germline CDR1 is SNHLY and CDR2 is FYNNEI. The CDR3 covers 12 residues. The CDR3 sequence: CASRQTGLGQYF. CDR3 bases: TGTGCCAGCAGACAGACAGGGCTCGGGCAGTATTTT.

The chain employs TRBV5-1 and TRBJ2-5; TRBD2 matches 8 bases. The V gene's germline CDR1 is SGHRS and CDR2 YFSETQ. CDR3 length equals 15 residues. The V segment lost 2 bases and the J segment 4 bases; nucleotides outside the gene matches: 7. CDR3 region: CASSLGAGGLETQYF. CDR3 in DNA: TGCGCCAGCAGCTTAGGCGCGGGGGGCCTAGAGACCCAGTACTTC.

The gene calls are TRBV3-1 (or the pseudogene TRBV3-2) and TRBJ1-2; TRBD1 is a possible D gene (5 bases). Germline loops: CDR1 LGHDT, CDR2 YNNKEL (reference sequence). The CDR3 has 14 amino acids. V gave up 2 bases and J gave up 4 bases, with 11 bases separating them. CDR3 nucleotide sequence: TGTGCCAGCAGCCAATTCCAGGGAAGCTATGGCTACACCTTC. Amino acids: CASSQFQGSYGYTF.

The V and J genes are TRBV3-1 (or the pseudogene TRBV3-2) and TRBJ1-2; D may be TRBD1 (5 bases). In germline, CDR1 is LGHDT, CDR2 YNNKEL (reference sequence). The CDR3 loop spans 18 amino acids. Trimming removed 3 bases at V and 2 bases at J, with 22 bases between. CDR3 DNA: TGTGCCAGCAGCCACCGAAGTCGGAGGCGGCAGGGCAACTATGGCTACACCTTC. This sequence encodes CASSHRSRRRQGNYGYTF.

This rearrangement joins TRBV7-3 to TRBJ2-3; tentative D call: TRBD2 (5 bases). CDR1 and CDR2 (germline): SGHTA, FQGTGA. V lost 2 bases, J lost 4 bases, and 10 bases lay in between. CDR3 length: 14 residues. This CDR3 reads CASSLEGWADTQYF. The CDR3 nucleotides read TGTGCCAGCAGCTTAGAGGGCTGGGCAGATACGCAGTATTTT.

This chain uses TRBV5-5 with TRBJ1-2; no firm D call. The CDR3 is 14 amino acids. Germline V CDR1 and CDR2: SGHKS, YYEKEE (reference sequence). Trimming pared 3 bases from V and 2 bases from J, leaving 11 bases between. The CDR3 DNA sequence: TGTGCCAGCAGCTCGTGGGAAGAGAACTATGGCTACACCTTC. Its translation: CASSSWEENYGYTF.

This clone occurred a few times. V gene TRBV30 combines with J gene TRBJ2-1; D is ambiguous. V lost 8 bases to trimming and J lost 5 bases, with 13 bases between them. The CDR3 is 12 residues long. CDR1 is GTSNPN and CDR2 is SVGIG in the germline V gene (reference sequence). The CDR3 DNA reads TGTGCCGGAGTCTTCGTGCACAATGAGCAGTTCTTC. It codes for CAGVFVHNEQFF.

The V call is TRBV5-4, the J call TRBJ2-3; D gene unclear. The CDR3 is 15 amino acids. CDR1 and CDR2 from the germline V gene are SGHNT and YYREEE (reference sequence). The V end was cut by 0 bases, the J end by 1 base, with 9 bases between. CDR3 sequence: CASSLEVVGTDTQYF. In nucleotides, the CDR3 is TGTGCCAGCAGCTTGGAAGTGGTCGGCACAGATACGCAGTATTTT.

This clone has only one observation. The chain combines TRBV6-5 with TRBJ1-2; D is uncertain. The length of the CDR3 is 12 residues. Germline V gives CDR1 MNHEY, CDR2 SVGAGI. V shed 4 bases and J shed 7 bases, with 10 bases lying between them. CDR3 region: CASSLVGIGYTF. The DNA of the CDR3 is TGTGCCAGCAGTTTGGTAGGGATTGGCTACACCTTC.

The genes are TRBV4-2 and TRBJ1-5; D unclear. V lost 4 bases and J 0 bases, leaving 13 bases between the germline ends. Germline CDR1 LGHNA, CDR2 YNFKEQ. There are 16 residues in the CDR3. For the CDR3, the DNA is TGTGCCAGCAGCCCCGGACTTAGTCTTAGCAATCAGCCCCAGCATTTT. Amino acid sequence: CASSPGLSLSNQPQHF.

The V call is TRBV7-8, the J call TRBJ1-6; TRBD1 matches 7 bases. The CDR3 contains 16 residues. Germline CDR1 reads SGHVS; CDR2 reads FQNEAQ. V was pared by 3 bases and J by 9 bases, with 11 bases of the junction left unmatched. The CDR3 protein is CASSFRDSALASPLHF. CDR3 coding DNA: TGTGCCAGCAGCTTCCGGGACAGCGCGCTTGCTTCACCCCTCCACTTT.

The J gene is TRBJ2-2, the V gene TRBV2; D is unclear. Germline assignment: CDR1 SNHLY and CDR2 FYNNEI. The CDR3 totals 15 residues. Between the trimmed V and J ends, which lost 6 bases and 7 bases, there was a span of 18 bases. The CDR3 loop reads CASRRMGMADGELFF. The DNA for the CDR3 is TGTGCCAGCAGGAGGATGGGGATGGCGGACGGGGAGCTGTTTTTT.

This chain uses TRBV9 with TRBJ1-3; D is ambiguous. CDR1 and CDR2 (germline): SGDLS, YYNGEE. The CDR3 has 16 residues. Trimming cost V 0 bases and J 0 bases, with 10 bases left between them. CDR3 sequence: CASSVGDAYSGNTIYF. The DNA of the CDR3 is TGTGCCAGCAGCGTAGGAGACGCTTACTCTGGAAACACCATATATTTT.

This clone was recorded once. The chain is built from TRBV2 and TRBJ1-6, with a possible D match to TRBD1 (5 bases). Per the germline V gene, CDR1 is SNHLY and CDR2 is FYNNEI. Trimming left V 8 bases short and J 2 bases short, with 13 bases between. CDR3 length: 15 amino acids. The CDR3 DNA is TGTGCCAGCGGGGACCGACTGGCCTATAATTCACCCCTCCACTTT. As protein: CASGDRLAYNSPLHF.

The CDR3 protein is CASSLTPYNEQFF. DNA of the CDR3: TGTGCCAGCAGCTTGACACCCTACAATGAGCAGTTCTTC. The V gene is TRBV7-3, the J gene TRBJ2-1; D unresolved. Trimming removed 3 bases at V and 2 bases at J, with 5 bases between. CDR1 and CDR2 from the germline V gene are SGHTA and FQGTGA. The CDR3 extends over 13 amino acids.

This chain joins TRBV5-6 and TRBJ2-2; D tentatively fits TRBD1 or TRBD2 (5 bases each). CDR3 length: 16 residues. From germline, CDR1 is SGHDT and CDR2 YYEEEE. V lost 6 bases to trimming and J lost 1 base, with 16 bases between them. CDR3 residues: CASTLLGRENTGELFF. The CDR3 nucleotides are TGTGCCAGCACCCTACTGGGACGGGAGAACACCGGGGAGCTGTTTTTT.

The chain links TRBV11-2 to TRBJ1-3, with 10 bases identical to TRBD1. CDR1 is SGHAT and CDR2 is FQNNGV in the germline V gene. V dropped 5 bases and J dropped 4; count of bases not matched to a gene: 11. CDR3 length: 17 amino acids. The CDR3 nucleotides are TGTGCCAGCAGCACCTCGACAGGGGGCTTTTCAGGAAACACCATATATTTT. Residues: CASSTSTGGFSGNTIYF.

The V gene is TRBV19, the J gene TRBJ1-2, with 9 bases aligning to TRBD1. From germline, CDR1 is LNHDA and CDR2 SQIVND (reference sequence). The CDR3 is 16 residues long. V shed 5 bases and J 9 bases; nucleotides not matched to a gene: 16. The CDR3 reads CASSLPGQGLKRSYTF. The CDR3 DNA is TGTGCCAGTAGTTTACCGGGACAGGGTCTTAAGAGGAGCTACACCTTC.

The V call is TRBV5-1, the J call TRBJ1-2; 12 nucleotides line up with TRBD1. After removal of 4 bases from V and 2 bases from J, the junction contained 6 bases not matched to a gene. The CDR3 has 16 residues. From germline, CDR1 is SGHRS and CDR2 YFSETQ. The chain's CDR3 is CASSPGTGGENYGYTF. The CDR3 bases are TGCGCCAGCAGCCCGGGGACAGGGGGCGAGAACTATGGCTACACCTTC.

This chain joins TRBV6-2 or TRBV6-3 and TRBJ2-7; TRBD2 is a possible D gene (5 bases). CDR1 MNHEY and CDR2 SVGEGT come from the germline V gene. Trimming removed 6 bases at V and 7 bases at J, with 16 bases between. The CDR3 contains 13 residues. CDR3 residues: CASSPRTLQEQYF. CDR3 bases: TGTGCCAGCAGCCCCCGGACTTTGCAGGAGCAGTACTTC.

This clone was seen only once. This chain connects TRBV9 to TRBJ2-3; 9 bases match TRBD1. This CDR3 contains 14 residues. Per the germline V gene, CDR1 is SGDLS and CDR2 is YYNGEE. V shed 4 bases and J 4 bases; nucleotides not matched to a gene: 4. CDR3 sequence reads: CASSRGQGPDTQYF. As DNA, the CDR3 is TGTGCCAGCAGCCGCGGACAGGGGCCAGATACGCAGTATTTT.

The rearrangement uses TRBV6-6 and TRBJ2-7; the D call may be TRBD1 or TRBD2 (5 bases each). Trimming shortened V by 0 bases and J by 2 bases, and 14 bases separated the two germline ends. The CDR3 consists of 16 residues. CDR1 and CDR2 from the germline V gene are MNHNY and SVGAGI (reference sequence). CDR3 sequence (DNA): TGTGCCAGCAGTTACTCTACCGCCGGGACCACCTACGAGCAGTACTTC. Its protein product is CASSYSTAGTTYEQYF.

The chain links TRBV7-8 to TRBJ1-5; D possibly corresponds to TRBD1 (5 bases). This CDR3 is built from 15 residues. The V gene's germline CDR1 is SGHVS and CDR2 FQNEAQ. V lost 4 bases and J lost 9, with 19 bases in between. CDR3 DNA: TGTGCCAGCAGCTCCGGGACGGGAGGTCTTGGGCCCCAGCATTTT. Protein sequence: CASSSGTGGLGPQHF.

The rearrangement uses TRBV5-1 and TRBJ1-6, with TRBD1 identical over 11 bases. This CDR3 contains 16 residues. Losses at the gene ends were 0 bases for V and 10 bases for J; bases not matched to a gene: 6. Germline values: CDR1 SGHRS, CDR2 YFSETQ. The CDR3 reads CASSLAPGTGGSPLHF. CDR3 DNA sequence: TGCGCCAGCAGCTTGGCTCCCGGGACAGGGGGATCACCCCTCCACTTT.

V is TRBV5-1 and J is TRBJ1-2, with TRBD1 matching over 9 bases. V lost 4 bases and J lost 1; bases outside the gene matches: 11. Looked up from germline, CDR1 is SGHRS and CDR2 is YFSETQ. The CDR3 extends over 17 amino acids. The CDR3 sequence: CASSTGTGRGVNYGYTF. Written as DNA, the CDR3 is TGCGCCAGCAGCACCGGGACAGGGCGGGGGGTTAACTATGGCTACACCTTC. Based on the CDR3 plus reference TRBV5-1 and TRBJ1-2, the full variable domain is KAGVTQTPRYLIKTRGQQVTLSCSPISGHRSVSWYQQTPGQGLQFLFEYFSETQRNKGNFPGRFSGRQFSNSRSEMNVSTLELGDSALYLCASSTGTGRGVNYGYTFGSGTRLTVV.